This TCR beta chain originates from a study of beta chain features in type 1 diabetes (dated by TCRdb to 2016 to 2019). Looking at the study overall: Mean age, gender distribution, total cell number and subset yield were not different between patients and healthy donors. A total of 107,917,701 sorted cells were examined across all samples, and RNA yield correlated strongly with the number of cells per subset. In the study, recently diagnosed type 1 diabetes patients and matched healthy donors were compared on the TCRB repertoires of their sorted circulating CD4+ T cell subsets. Regulatory and stem cell-like memory subsets were obtained from only 8 patients and roughly eight healthy donors, while naive and central memory subsets were obtained from all 30 or so donors. Overall study outcomes, separate from this receptor: Because cDNA was sequenced instead of genomic DNA, activated cells with high expression could be over-represented, although the groups did not differ in activation or CD3 levels. Shorter templates might have been favored by PCR, but patient and control samples were amplified and corrected together, so both groups would have been affected equally by any skew. Naive, central memory and regulatory TCRB repertoires appeared to be more similar among patients than among healthy donors. At VDJ recombination sites, patients with type 1 diabetes made fewer insertions and deleted more nucleotides, a pattern implying thymic rearrangement abnormalities. Because small numbers of individuals were included in the HLA sub-analyses, any influence of HLA type on TCRB rearrangement was left unresolved. Type 1 diabetes patients showed a moderate but significant shortening of TCRB CDR3 length in all four CD4+ subsets.

V is cut back by 1 base and J by 1 base, with 2 bases in the junction unmatched. From the germline V gene, CDR1 is SGHRS and CDR2 is YFSETQ. The CDR3 goes from the cysteine to the phenylalanine over 16 residues. The CDR3 DNA has 48 bases and is translated from base 1. The High Capacity cDNA Reverse Transcription Kit was used to reverse transcribe all of the isolated RNA, meaning that expressed TCRB transcripts were what got sequenced. Deep immunoSEQ sequencing was performed on naive, central memory and regulatory T cell samples, with an average of around 3.5 million total reads per sample. After sorted cells were lysed in RLT buffer, RNA was extracted with DNase-treated RNeasy Micro or Mini kits, with the choice depending on cell number. Each cell subset was processed separately to prevent cross-contamination, with patient and healthy donor samples processed together. The immunoSEQ multiplex PCR was used to amplify TCRB sequences from cDNA, yielding 87-bp fragments that span the CDR3 region. Sequencing of the amplicons was performed on the Illumina HiSeq platform. As for how the authors treated the data: Synthetic template baselines were used to correct PCR bias computationally, reads within Hamming distance 2 were collapsed, and singletons that could not be merged were discarded. Reads were aligned against IMGT to assign V, D and J genes, CDR3 length and insertions or deletions at six rearrangement sites. Clonotype counts were normalized to sorted cell number within each subset before computing true diversity and Gini coefficients with the tcR R package. The overlap coefficient, calculated on TCRB nucleotide sequences, was used to measure repertoire sharing. As a proxy for the pre-selection repertoire, out-of-frame TCRB sequences from naive cells were analyzed. Here the immuneACCESS table is served through TCRdb, limited to in-frame sequences with V and J called. Missing clones are a known gap in these copies; in checked studies unresolved V genes cover under half, and the rest lacks a known reason. The DNA was the basis for D and trimming; V, J and clone size are from that table. This sample comprises 640,000 or so clones, 11% to 15% of them detected only once. Around 0.04% of the sample comes from the top ten.

A single peripheral blood draw of about 116 mL on average was collected from each donor into heparinised tubes. Using a panel that included CD45RO, CCR7, CD25, CD127, CD95 and CD27, naive, central memory, regulatory and stem cell-like memory CD4+ T cells were sorted on a BD FACSAria II. Purity was above 95% for every sorted population. PBMCs were separated immediately by Lymphoprep density gradient centrifugation and were stained directly, without being cultured. To minimize batch effects, samples were stained and sorted in pairs, one healthy donor with one patient per experiment. Comments on this clone: What antigen it recognizes has not been identified. Per-nucleotide qualities are absent, and no much larger clonotype sits a single base away.

The receptor's source is a man between 18 and 29 years old with type 1 diabetes. Input material: naive CD4+ T cells from blood. According to the study, the label for this sample's cell subset or site signals: true naive CD4+ T cells. The chain was built from TRBV5-1 and TRBJ2-2; TRBD1 lines up with 9 middle nucleotides. The bases read TGCGCCAGCAGCTTGCTGGGACAGGGGAACACCGGGGAGCTGTTTTTT. Its amino acids are CASSLLGQGNTGELFF.